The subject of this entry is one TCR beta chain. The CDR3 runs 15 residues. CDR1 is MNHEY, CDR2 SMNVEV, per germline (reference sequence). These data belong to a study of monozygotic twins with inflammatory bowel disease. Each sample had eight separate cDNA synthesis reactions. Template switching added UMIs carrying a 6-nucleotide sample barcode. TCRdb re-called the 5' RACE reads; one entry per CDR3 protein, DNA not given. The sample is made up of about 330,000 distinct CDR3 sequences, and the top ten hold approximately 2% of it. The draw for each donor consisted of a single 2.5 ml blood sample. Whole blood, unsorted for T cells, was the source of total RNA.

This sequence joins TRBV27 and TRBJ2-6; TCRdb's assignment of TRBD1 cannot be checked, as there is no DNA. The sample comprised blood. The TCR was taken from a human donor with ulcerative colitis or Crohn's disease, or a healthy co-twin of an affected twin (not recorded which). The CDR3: CAAPARDRASNVLTF.